This record covers a single T cell receptor beta chain. A single base separates this from a much larger clone, so it may be a read error. Noted time point: newly diagnosed GD, antithyroid drugs for less than 3 months. PBMC RNA served as the TCR library source. This entry is derived from a study of regulatory T cells in long-lasting Graves disease. Building the TCR beta libraries relied on iRepertoire HTBI primers, and CDR3 regions underwent Arm-PCR. TCRdb passed the multiplex PCR reads through MiXCR, listing each CDR3 protein once. The sample lists hundreds of thousands of distinct CDR3 sequences, about 16% seen once, with 15% to 20% in the top ten. Germline lookup yields CDR1 SGHVT and CDR2 SQSDAQ. The CDR3 runs 10 residues. These data also featured in a second study, about T cells in Graves' hyperthyroidism and ophthalmopathy.

This receptor was taken from a woman aged 30 to 39 with Graves disease. V is TRBV7-4 and J is TRBJ1-2, with unresolved D. This sample comprised peripheral blood mononuclear cells (PBMCs), obtained at new diagnosis, from a patient treated with antithyroid drugs. The CDR3 DNA sequence: TGTGCCAGCAGCGGCACGAACTCTCCCTTC. Amino acid sequence: CASSGTNSPF.